Shown below are 5 T cell receptor beta chains from a single sample sequenced in a study of blood T cell repertoires in COVID-19. Assay: immunoSEQ multiplex PCR; the TCRdb copy retains only in-frame clones and omits some. The repertoire holds hundreds of thousands of clones, with 65% to 90% as singletons. Sample: peripheral blood. Every receptor here comes from a man aged 50-60 years with active or convalescent COVID-19.

The gene calls are TRBV5-1 and TRBJ1-2; D may be TRBD1 (6 bases). V lost 5 bases, J lost 1 base, and 18 bases lay in between. Germline V gene sequence: CDR1 SGHRS, CDR2 YFSETQ. The CDR3 consists of 16 residues. CDR3 region: CASSTTTGWDNYGYTF. CDR3 bases: TGCGCCAGCAGTACAACCACAGGGTGGGATAACTATGGCTACACCTTC.

The chain links TRBV4-2 to TRBJ1-5; D remains unclear. The V gene's germline CDR1 is LGHNA and CDR2 YNFKEQ. Trimming shortened V by 3 bases and J by 4 bases, and 4 bases separated the two germline ends. CDR3 size: 12 residues. CDR3 DNA sequence: TGTGCCAGCAGCCACCAGAATCAGCCCCAGCATTTT. Translating it yields CASSHQNQPQHF.

The chain combines TRBV19 with TRBJ2-4; a possible D gene is TRBD1 (5 bases). Germline values: CDR1 LNHDA, CDR2 SQIVND (reference sequence). V was pared by 6 bases and J by 6 bases, with 12 bases between. The CDR3 has 13 residues. CDR3 amino acids: CASSPRQRNIQYF. Written as DNA, the CDR3 is TGTGCCAGTAGCCCTAGACAGCGAAACATTCAGTACTTC.

V gene TRBV25-1 combines with J gene TRBJ2-4, with D possibly matching TRBD1 (6 bases). V shed 1 base and J shed 0 bases, with 10 bases lying between them. The CDR3 has 16 amino acids. In germline, CDR1 is MGHDK, CDR2 SYGVNS. The CDR3 region has the DNA TGTGCCAGCAGTGAATCGAGGGGGTTAGCCAAAAACATTCAGTACTTC. Amino acid sequence: CASSESRGLAKNIQYF.

This chain uses TRBV5-6 with TRBJ1-2; D not resolved. Germline CDR1 reads SGHDT; CDR2 reads YYEEEE. Trimming shortened V by 6 bases and J by 1 base, and 13 bases separated the two germline ends. CDR3 length: 14 amino acids. CDR3 nucleotide sequence: TGTGCCAGCATCCGGGGTGGCCTTAACTATGGCTACACCTTC. Its protein product is CASIRGGLNYGYTF.